This T cell receptor (beta chain) was identified in a study of T cells in Graves' hyperthyroidism and ophthalmopathy. From germline, CDR1 is MDHEN and CDR2 SYDVKM. This CDR3 contains 11 residues. V lost 6 bases and J lost 3, with 6 bases in between. The authors obtained PBMCs from about 9.5 ml of fresh peripheral blood. This clonotype was detected ten times or more. No antigen is known for it. The CDR3 regions of TCR beta were amplified from RNA transcripts. The primer set for the first-round RT-PCR of the TCR CDR3 was HTBI. TCRdb recomputed calls from the multiplex PCR reads with MiXCR, one row per CDR3 protein. The sample lists around 690,000 distinct CDR3 sequences; under 25% were seen once. Notes on the study in general: Most clonotypes expanded in the thyroid (above 0.001) were also present in blood. Stable hyperthyroidism and ophthalmopathy were separated using 13 V-J signatures. For ophthalmopathy, model prediction preceded onset by a median about 6.4 months.

Sequences were obtained from blood. The rearrangement links TRBV28 to TRBJ2-7; D possibly corresponds to TRBD2 (6 bases). The sequence came from a man aged 25-45 years with Graves' ophthalmopathy. The CDR3 sequence is CASRGGYEQYF. The CDR3 DNA reads TGTGCCAGCAGGGGAGGCTACGAGCAGTACTTC.